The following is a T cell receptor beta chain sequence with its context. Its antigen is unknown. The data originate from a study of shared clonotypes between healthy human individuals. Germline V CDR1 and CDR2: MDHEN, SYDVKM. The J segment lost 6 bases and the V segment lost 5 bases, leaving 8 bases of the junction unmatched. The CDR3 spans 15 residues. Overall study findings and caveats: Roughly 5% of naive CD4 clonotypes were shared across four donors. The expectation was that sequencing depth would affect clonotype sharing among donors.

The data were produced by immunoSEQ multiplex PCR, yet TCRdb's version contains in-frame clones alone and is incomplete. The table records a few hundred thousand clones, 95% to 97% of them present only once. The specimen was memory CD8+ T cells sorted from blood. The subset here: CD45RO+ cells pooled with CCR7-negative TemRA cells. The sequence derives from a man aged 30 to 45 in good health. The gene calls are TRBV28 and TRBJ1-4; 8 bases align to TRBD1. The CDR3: CASSRRTGIDEKLFF. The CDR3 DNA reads TGTGCCAGCAGTAGACGGACAGGGATTGATGAAAAACTGTTTTTT.